The clone carrying this T cell receptor beta chain was recorded once. Authors' data handling: By means of reference gene primer amplification, nucleated cell counts were estimated. The data were produced by immunoSEQ multiplex PCR, yet TCRdb's version contains in-frame clones alone and is incomplete. That table is the source of V, J and clone size, and D and trimming were worked out from the DNA. The repertoire has about 22,000 clones, over 70% of them found once; the top ten carry over 20%. The entry originates in a study of blood T cell repertoires in COVID-19. Study context: PBMCs, B-cell-depleted T cells, or T cells provided the cDNA or gDNA that made up the material.

V lost 6 bases, J lost 4 bases, and 10 bases lay in between. This CDR3 contains 12 residues. CDR1 and CDR2 (germline): SGHVS, FQNEAQ. Sequenced sample: peripheral blood. The rearrangement uses TRBV7-8 and TRBJ2-7; D unclear. The receptor was isolated from a man older than 75 with active or convalescent COVID-19. In DNA form, the CDR3 reads TGTGCCAGCAGTCGAACTCCTTACGAGCAGTACTTC. Protein product: CASSRTPYEQYF.